Listed below are T cell receptor beta chains from one sample, sequenced in a study of regulatory T cells in long-lasting Graves disease. TCRdb redid the calling of the multiplex PCR reads with MiXCR, one entry per CDR3 protein. The table includes about 540,000 distinct CDR3 sequences, approximately 13% detected once. These data also formed part of another study, on T cells in Graves' hyperthyroidism and ophthalmopathy.

The starting material was peripheral blood mononuclear cells (PBMCs), obtained at new diagnosis, from a patient treated with antithyroid drugs. The source is a man aged 25 to 45 with Graves disease. CDR3s leave out the opening cysteine and the closing phenylalanine or tryptophan. The D gene is left open where the match is weak.

d_call: -; v_call: TRBV6-1; cdr3_aa: AIYGIPTDTQY
d_call: -; v_call: TRBV10-2; cdr3_aa: ASSPGEIAYT
d_call: -; v_call: TRBV27; cdr3_aa: ASLWAGELF
d_call: TRBD1; v_call: TRBV2; cdr3_aa: ASHLYWDRANSPLH
d_call: -; v_call: TRBV12-3/TRBV12-4; cdr3_aa: ASSVGQEGTGELF
d_call: -; v_call: TRBV25-1; cdr3_aa: ASRVGISPNEQF
d_call: TRBD2; v_call: TRBV19; cdr3_aa: ATSGRAHLGDTQY
d_call: -; v_call: TRBV18; cdr3_aa: ASSPPSREYADEQF
d_call: TRBD2; v_call: TRBV10-2; cdr3_aa: ASSEQGTGGIRNTQY
d_call: -; v_call: TRBV10-1; cdr3_aa: ASSDPQGAQETQY
d_call: -; v_call: TRBV4-1; cdr3_aa: ASSQGGYNYGYT
d_call: -; v_call: TRBV20-1; cdr3_aa: SARDRRGLTDTQY
d_call: TRBD2; v_call: TRBV10-3; cdr3_aa: AVSETWTSTHSYNEQF
d_call: -; v_call: TRBV6-2/TRBV6-3; cdr3_aa: ASSYRGVHGGELF
d_call: -; v_call: TRBV27; cdr3_aa: ASSLYTRQSNTGELF
d_call: -; v_call: TRBV29-1; cdr3_aa: SVGRNNEQF
d_call: TRBD1; v_call: TRBV2; cdr3_aa: ASIDRGRRDEQY
d_call: TRBD2; v_call: TRBV10-3; cdr3_aa: AITSGNSGANVLT
d_call: -; v_call: TRBV3-1; cdr3_aa: ASSHPGQTAEQY
d_call: -; v_call: TRBV6-1; cdr3_aa: ASTKDRGTYEQY
d_call: TRBD1; v_call: TRBV20-1; cdr3_aa: SARWTGRSTEAF
d_call: TRBD1; v_call: TRBV5-1; cdr3_aa: ASSSSTGGTYGYT
d_call: -; v_call: TRBV10-3; cdr3_aa: ATLSGKVYEQY
d_call: TRBD2; v_call: TRBV7-2; cdr3_aa: ASSERTSGPYEQY
d_call: -; v_call: TRBV27; cdr3_aa: ASKSGSSYEQY
d_call: -; v_call: TRBV7-2; cdr3_aa: ASSLLSNEQF
d_call: TRBD2; v_call: TRBV18; cdr3_aa: ASSPAGLAGVEQF
d_call: -; v_call: TRBV10-3; cdr3_aa: AIRATNWGDTEAF
d_call: -; v_call: TRBV12-3/TRBV12-4; cdr3_aa: ASSLLEGLYNEQF
d_call: -; v_call: TRBV10-2; cdr3_aa: ASSEVDTGELF
d_call: -; v_call: TRBV29-1; cdr3_aa: SVEGVSGNSPSDEQF
d_call: -; v_call: TRBV20-1; cdr3_aa: SARDLGLPYEQY
d_call: TRBD1; v_call: TRBV20-1; cdr3_aa: SATTDRVEAF
d_call: TRBD2; v_call: TRBV5-1; cdr3_aa: ASSTRLAGATETQY
d_call: -; v_call: TRBV2; cdr3_aa: ASSEALGGQRKIQPQH
d_call: TRBD1; v_call: TRBV24-1; cdr3_aa: ATSDSTGVEAF
d_call: -; v_call: TRBV6-1; cdr3_aa: ASNLRLDGELF
d_call: TRBD2; v_call: TRBV20-1; cdr3_aa: SARDISGRQETQY
d_call: TRBD1; v_call: TRBV13; cdr3_aa: ASSPPSGGDEQY
d_call: TRBD1; v_call: TRBV5-1; cdr3_aa: ASSSAGTGTSYEQY
d_call: TRBD2; v_call: TRBV2; cdr3_aa: ASSLLAGEGYEQY
d_call: TRBD2; v_call: TRBV4-2; cdr3_aa: ASSLMGLAGDNEQF
d_call: -; v_call: TRBV5-6; cdr3_aa: ASSSTGTQPQH
d_call: -; v_call: TRBV20-1; cdr3_aa: SANQGNTIY
d_call: -; v_call: TRBV6-1; cdr3_aa: ASSEVESIYEQY
d_call: -; v_call: TRBV20-1; cdr3_aa: SARVGSSREQY
d_call: -; v_call: TRBV12-3/TRBV12-4; cdr3_aa: ASSLQGYEQY
d_call: TRBD2; v_call: TRBV5-8; cdr3_aa: ASSFTSGNIPSSYNEQF
d_call: -; v_call: TRBV12-3/TRBV12-4; cdr3_aa: ASATGRQETQY
d_call: TRBD2; v_call: TRBV11-2; cdr3_aa: ASSIVPGLVDTQY
d_call: -; v_call: TRBV25-1; cdr3_aa: ASSSHQGSTDTQY
d_call: -; v_call: TRBV15; cdr3_aa: ATGRDTLQETQY
d_call: -; v_call: TRBV20-1; cdr3_aa: SARGTTNQPQH
d_call: -; v_call: TRBV6-2/TRBV6-3; cdr3_aa: ASGVPGPKGADTQY
d_call: TRBD1; v_call: TRBV25-1; cdr3_aa: ASGDRGKNIQY
d_call: -; v_call: TRBV11-3; cdr3_aa: ASSLSWGSTDTQY
d_call: -; v_call: TRBV24-1; cdr3_aa: ATSDGTNGNEQF
d_call: TRBD2; v_call: TRBV7-2; cdr3_aa: ASSLAGGITGELF
d_call: -; v_call: TRBV2; cdr3_aa: ASSEGRTKNIQY